This T cell receptor (beta chain) appears in the sequencing data of a study of blood T cell repertoires in COVID-19. In terms of age and location, participants ranged from about 18 to 95 years and lived in 24 US areas. Cohorts were determined from participant-reported clinical history. Assay: immunoSEQ multiplex PCR; the TCRdb copy retains only in-frame clones and omits some. This table has some 150,000 clones, over 70% appearing once. J lost 0 bases, V lost 4 bases, and 3 bases had no gene match. The CDR3 covers 15 residues. The germline V gene encodes CDR1 SGHNT and CDR2 YYREEE (reference sequence).

Sequenced material: PBMCs or T cells enriched from blood (not recorded which). This receptor was obtained from a woman between 50 and 59 years old in a cohort exposed to, infected with or recovered from COVID-19 (not recorded which). This chain joins TRBV5-4 and TRBJ2-3, with TRBD2 matching over 9 bases. CDR3 DNA sequence: TGTGCCAGCAGCCTAACTAGCGGGAGCACAGATACGCAGTATTTT. Translation gives CASSLTSGSTDTQYF.